The rows below give T cell receptor beta chains drawn from one sample of a study of cytomegalovirus exposure and HLA in healthy donors. Assay used: immunoSEQ multiplex PCR; TCRdb lists only in-frame clones, some missing. The sample contains 90,000 to 120,000 clones, approximately 68% of which appear only once. The sequenced sample consisted of PBMCs. The receptors here all came from a woman under 30 in good health and CMV-seropositive. Each CDR3 is given with its conserved first and last residue. A D gene is named only where the DNA matches it firmly. The size entry is marked missing in some rows and otherwise reads once, few, many or a size class.

j_call clone_size d_call v_call cdr3_nt cdr3_aa
TRBJ2-5 . . TRBV7-9 TGTGCCAGCAAGCCGCAGGAAAAGATTGGGGAGACCCAGTACTTC CASKPQEKIGETQYF
TRBJ2-1 few TRBD1 TRBV7-3 TGTGCCAGCAGGTCTGGACAGGGGGGTAATGAGCAGTTCTTC CASRSGQGGNEQFF
TRBJ2-5 . . TRBV4-1 TGCGCCAGCAGCGGCCGGACACAGGCTGAGACCCAGTACTTC CASSGRTQAETQYF
TRBJ2-2 few . TRBV6-4 TGTGCCAGCCGTGGTAGCGGAGACACCGGGGAGCTGTTTTTT CASRGSGDTGELFF
TRBJ2-7 few . TRBV2 TGTGCCAGCAGGCAGACTGAGCAGTACTTC CASRQTEQYF
TRBJ2-3 once TRBD2 TRBV9 TGTGCCAGCAGCGTGGAGTGGGGGACTAGCGGCACAGATACGCAGTATTTT CASSVEWGTSGTDTQYF
TRBJ2-3 . . TRBV7-3 TGTGCCAGCAGCCCGGGTACCACAGATACGCAGTATTTT CASSPGTTDTQYF
TRBJ2-7 few . TRBV29-1 TGCAGCGTTGGTAATACAGCCTCCGACGAGCAGTACTTC CSVGNTASDEQYF
TRBJ2-3 . TRBD2 TRBV5-1 TGCGCCAGCAAGGACGGGGGGTATACGCAGTATTTT CASKDGGYTQYF
TRBJ2-1 . TRBD2 TRBV27 TGTGCCAGCAGTCAGAGCGGGAGGGCCTACAATGAGCAGTTCTTC CASSQSGRAYNEQFF
TRBJ1-1 . TRBD1 TRBV6-6 TGTGCCAGCAGGCAGGGGGCCCATGACACTGAAGCTTTCTTT CASRQGAHDTEAFF
TRBJ1-1 once TRBD1 TRBV6-5 TGTGCCAGCAGTTTCGGACAGGGGGCGATTCTCCCTGAAGCTTTCTTT CASSFGQGAILPEAFF
TRBJ1-2 . . TRBV27 TGTGCCAGCGGTTCTAGTCCTCCTGGATCTGGCTACACCTTC CASGSSPPGSGYTF
TRBJ2-3 few . TRBV4-1 TGCGCCAGCAGCCATCTCGGGACAACCACAGATACGCAGTATTTT CASSHLGTTTDTQYF